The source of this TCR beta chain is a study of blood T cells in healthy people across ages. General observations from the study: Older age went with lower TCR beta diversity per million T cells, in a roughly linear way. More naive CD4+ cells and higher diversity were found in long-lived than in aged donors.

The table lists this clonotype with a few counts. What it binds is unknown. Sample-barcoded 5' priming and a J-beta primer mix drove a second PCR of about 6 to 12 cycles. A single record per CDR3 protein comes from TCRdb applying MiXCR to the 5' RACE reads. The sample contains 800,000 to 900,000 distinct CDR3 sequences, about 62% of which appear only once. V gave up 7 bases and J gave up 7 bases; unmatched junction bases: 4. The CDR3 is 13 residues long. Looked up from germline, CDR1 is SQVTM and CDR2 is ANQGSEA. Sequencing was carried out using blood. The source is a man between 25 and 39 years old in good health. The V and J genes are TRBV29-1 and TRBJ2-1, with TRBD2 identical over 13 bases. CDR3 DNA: TGCAGCGCCCAGACTAGCGGGGGGAATGAGCAGTTCTTC. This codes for CSAQTSGGNEQFF.